The present T cell receptor beta chain was sequenced within a study of siplizumab effects on memory and regulatory T cells. Study-wide results and limits: Alloreactive sequences from unstimulated CD4+ memory cells fell significantly with siplizumab.

Unstimulated naive, memory, effector memory and TEMRA subsets from three donor pairs were sequenced. Sequencing was performed with immunoSEQ multiplex PCR; in TCRdb, only in-frame clones are kept and a portion is missing. The data hold tens of thousands of clones, with roughly 96% observed a single time. About this clone itself: Its antigen is not identified.

CDR1 LGHNA and CDR2 YSLEER come from the germline V gene. The CDR3 totals 15 residues. Trimming took 0 bases from V and 4 from J, leaving 12 bases between them. The sample consisted of naive CD4+ T cells sorted from blood. This clonotype was sampled from a human donor in good health. The chain has TRBV4-3 and TRBJ1-2; D is perhaps TRBD1 (6 bases). This CDR3 is CASSQDSGHPYGYTF. The DNA for the CDR3 is TGCGCCAGCAGCCAAGATTCGGGACACCCCTATGGCTACACCTTC.